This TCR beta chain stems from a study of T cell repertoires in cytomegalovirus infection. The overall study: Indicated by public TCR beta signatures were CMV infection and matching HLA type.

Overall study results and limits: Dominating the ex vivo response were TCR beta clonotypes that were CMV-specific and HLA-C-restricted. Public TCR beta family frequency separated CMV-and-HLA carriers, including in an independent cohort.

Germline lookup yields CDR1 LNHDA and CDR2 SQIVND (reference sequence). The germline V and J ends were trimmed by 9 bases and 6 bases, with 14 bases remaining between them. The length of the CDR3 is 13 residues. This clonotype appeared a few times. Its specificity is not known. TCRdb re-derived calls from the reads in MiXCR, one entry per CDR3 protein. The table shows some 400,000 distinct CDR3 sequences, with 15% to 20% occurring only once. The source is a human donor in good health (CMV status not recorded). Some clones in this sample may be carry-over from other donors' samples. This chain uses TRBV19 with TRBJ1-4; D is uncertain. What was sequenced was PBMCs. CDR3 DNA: TGTGCCAGCCAAGACGCGGCGTATGAAAAACTGTTTTTT. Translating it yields CASQDAAYEKLFF.